This entry features one TCR beta chain sequence. Authors' data handling: Counts of nucleated cells, estimated from reference gene primer amplification, were obtained. Data came from immunoSEQ multiplex PCR; TCRdb stores just in-frame clones and leaves some out. V and J calls plus clone size are reproduced from that table; the DNA served to infer D and trimming. The data show about 140,000 clones, 82% seen once. Germline loops: CDR1 SGHNT, CDR2 YENEEA. With 3 bases removed from V and 1 base from J, the gap between germline ends came to 6 bases. The CDR3 is made up of 13 amino acids. This sample is part of a study of blood T cell repertoires in COVID-19. Study background: PBMCs, B-cell-depleted T cells, or T cells provided the cDNA or gDNA that made up the material.

This clonotype was sampled from an elderly woman with acute or convalescent COVID-19. The material sequenced was peripheral blood. The rearrangement joins TRBV11-3 to TRBJ1-1; D not certain. CDR3 amino acids: CASSFTSNTEAFF. The DNA for the CDR3 is TGTGCCAGCAGCTTTACATCGAACACTGAAGCTTTCTTT.